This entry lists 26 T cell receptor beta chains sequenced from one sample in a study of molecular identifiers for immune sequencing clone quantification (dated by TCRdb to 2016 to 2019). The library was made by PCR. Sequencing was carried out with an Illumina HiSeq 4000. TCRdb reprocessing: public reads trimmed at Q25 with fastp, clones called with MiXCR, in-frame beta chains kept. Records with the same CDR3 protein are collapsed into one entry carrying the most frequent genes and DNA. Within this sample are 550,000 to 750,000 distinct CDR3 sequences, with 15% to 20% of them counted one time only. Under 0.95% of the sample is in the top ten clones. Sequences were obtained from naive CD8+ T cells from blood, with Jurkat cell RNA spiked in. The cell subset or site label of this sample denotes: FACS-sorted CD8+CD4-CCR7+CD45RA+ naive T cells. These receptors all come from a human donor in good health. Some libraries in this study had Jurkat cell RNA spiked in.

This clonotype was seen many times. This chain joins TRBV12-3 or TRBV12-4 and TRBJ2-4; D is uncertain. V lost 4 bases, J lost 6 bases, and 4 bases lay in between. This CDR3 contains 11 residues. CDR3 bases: TGTGCCAGCAGTTCTGTAAACATTCAGTACTTC. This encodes CASSSVNIQYF.

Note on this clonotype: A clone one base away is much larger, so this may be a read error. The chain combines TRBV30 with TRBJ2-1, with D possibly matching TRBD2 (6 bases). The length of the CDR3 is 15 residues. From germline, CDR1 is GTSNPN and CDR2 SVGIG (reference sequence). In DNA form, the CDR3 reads TGTGCCTGGAGTGTACCTAGCGTCCCCTACAATGGGCAGTTCTTC. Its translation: CAWSVPSVPYNGQFF.

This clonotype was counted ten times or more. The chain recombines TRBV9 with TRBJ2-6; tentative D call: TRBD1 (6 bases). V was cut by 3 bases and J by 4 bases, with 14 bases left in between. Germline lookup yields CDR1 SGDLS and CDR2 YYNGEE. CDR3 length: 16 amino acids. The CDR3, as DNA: TGTGCCAGCAGCGCAGAAATGGGGGCCGGGGCCAACGTCCTGACTTTC. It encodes CASSAEMGAGANVLTF.

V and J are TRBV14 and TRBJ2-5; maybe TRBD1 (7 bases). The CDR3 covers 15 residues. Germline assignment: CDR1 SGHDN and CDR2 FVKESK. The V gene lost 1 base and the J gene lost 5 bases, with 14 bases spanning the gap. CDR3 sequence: CASSQARRGAETQYF. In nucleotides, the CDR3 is TGTGCCAGCAGCCAAGCGCGCAGGGGGGCGGAGACCCAGTACTTC. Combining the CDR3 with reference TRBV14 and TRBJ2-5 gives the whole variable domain EAGVTQFPSHSVIEKGQTVTLRCDPISGHDNLYWYRRVMGKEIKFLLHFVKESKQDESGMPNNRFLAERTGGTYSTLKVQPAELEDSGVYFCASSQARRGAETQYFGPGTRLLVL.

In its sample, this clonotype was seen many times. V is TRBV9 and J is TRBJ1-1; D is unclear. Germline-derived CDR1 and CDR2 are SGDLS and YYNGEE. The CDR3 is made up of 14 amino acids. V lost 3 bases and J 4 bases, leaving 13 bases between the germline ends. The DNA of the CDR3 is TGTGCCAGCAGCGGGGGAGTGGCGAGCACTGAAGCTTTCTTT. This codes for CASSGGVASTEAFF.

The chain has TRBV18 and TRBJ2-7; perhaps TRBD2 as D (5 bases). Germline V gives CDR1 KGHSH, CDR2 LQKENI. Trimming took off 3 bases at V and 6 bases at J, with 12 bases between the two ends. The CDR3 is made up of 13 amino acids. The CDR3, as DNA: TGTGCCAGCTCACCGGCGGGCTCCGGCGAGCAGTACTTC. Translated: CASSPAGSGEQYF.

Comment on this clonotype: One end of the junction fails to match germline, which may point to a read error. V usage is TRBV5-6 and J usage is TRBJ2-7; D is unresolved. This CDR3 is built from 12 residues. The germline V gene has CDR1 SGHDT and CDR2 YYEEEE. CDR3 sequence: CASSLARVERYF. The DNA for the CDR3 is TGTGCCAGCAGCTTGGCCCGCGTCGAGCGGTACTTC.

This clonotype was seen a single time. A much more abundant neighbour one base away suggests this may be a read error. The CDR3 sequence is CASSPRPWTSGDETQHF. The CDR3, as DNA: TGTGCCAGCAGCCCCCGTCCCTGGACTAGCGGGGATGAGACCCAGCACTTC. The V gene is TRBV11-2, the J gene TRBJ2-5; 12 bases align to TRBD2. Germline CDR1 and CDR2: SGHAT and FQNNGV. The CDR3 is made up of 17 amino acids.

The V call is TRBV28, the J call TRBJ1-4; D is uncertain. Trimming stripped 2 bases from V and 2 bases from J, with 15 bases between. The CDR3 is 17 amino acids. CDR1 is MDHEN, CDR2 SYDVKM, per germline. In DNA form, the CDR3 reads TGTGCCAGCAGTTTACCCGGCGACGGAGTCACTAATGAAAAACTGTTTTTT. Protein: CASSLPGDGVTNEKLFF.

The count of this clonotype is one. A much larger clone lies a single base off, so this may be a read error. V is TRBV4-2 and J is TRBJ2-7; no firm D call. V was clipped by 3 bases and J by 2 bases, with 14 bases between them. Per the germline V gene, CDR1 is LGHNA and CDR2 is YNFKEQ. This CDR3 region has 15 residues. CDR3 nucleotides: TGTGCCAGCAGCCATAGTCCCCTAGAAGCCTACGAGCAGTACTTC. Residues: CASSHSPLEAYEQYF.

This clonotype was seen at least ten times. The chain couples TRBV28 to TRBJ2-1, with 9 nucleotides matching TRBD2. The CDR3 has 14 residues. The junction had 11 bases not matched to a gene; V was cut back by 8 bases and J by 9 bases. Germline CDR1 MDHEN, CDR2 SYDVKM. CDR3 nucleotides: TGTGCCAGCCTGACGCGGGAGGGCCGTAGTGAGCAGTTCTTC. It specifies CASLTREGRSEQFF.

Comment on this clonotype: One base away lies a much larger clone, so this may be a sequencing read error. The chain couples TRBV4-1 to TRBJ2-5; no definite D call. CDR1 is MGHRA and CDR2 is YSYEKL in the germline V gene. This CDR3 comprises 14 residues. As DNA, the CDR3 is TGCGCCAGCGGCCAAGTACGGTTACAAGAGACCCAGTACTTC. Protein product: CASGQVRLQETQYF.

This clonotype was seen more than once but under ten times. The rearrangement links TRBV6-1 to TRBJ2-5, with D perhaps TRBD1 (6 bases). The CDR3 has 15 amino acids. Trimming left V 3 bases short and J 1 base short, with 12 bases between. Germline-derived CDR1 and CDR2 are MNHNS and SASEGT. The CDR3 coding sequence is TGTGCCAGCAGTGATCCGTACAGGGCCCAAGAGACCCAGTACTTC. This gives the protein CASSDPYRAQETQYF.

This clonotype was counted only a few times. This CDR3 is CASSLGTSGWYQETQYF. The CDR3 DNA follows: TGTGCCAGCAGCTTAGGGACTAGCGGTTGGTACCAAGAGACCCAGTACTTC. The rearrangement links TRBV11-2 to TRBJ2-5; the match to TRBD2 covers 10 bases. From germline, CDR1 is SGHAT and CDR2 FQNNGV. The length of the CDR3 is 17 residues. Trimming cost V 1 base and J 0 bases; bases outside gene matches: 5. The full variable domain, with the rest looked up from reference TRBV11-2 and TRBJ2-5, is EAGVAQSPRYKIIEKRQSVAFWCNPISGHATLYWYQQILGQGPKLLIQFQNNGVVDDSQLPKDRFSAERLKGVDSTLKIQPAKLEDSAVYLCASSLGTSGWYQETQYFGPGTRLLVL.

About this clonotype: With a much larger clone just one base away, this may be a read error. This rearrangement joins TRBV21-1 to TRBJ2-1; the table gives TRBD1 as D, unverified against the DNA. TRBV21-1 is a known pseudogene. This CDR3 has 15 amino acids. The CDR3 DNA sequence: TGTGCCAGCAGCAGGGCCGGGACAGGGGTAGGTGAGCAGTCCTTC. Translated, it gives CASSRAGTGVGEQSF.

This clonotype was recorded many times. In DNA, the CDR3 is TGCAGCGTTGAGGATGGACAGTTAATCTATGGCTACACCTTC. Translation gives CSVEDGQLIYGYTF. V usage is TRBV29-1 and J usage is TRBJ1-2, with TRBD1 as a possible D gene (6 bases). The CDR3 is 14 residues long. Per the germline V gene, CDR1 is SQVTM and CDR2 is ANQGSEA. V was cut by 3 bases and J by 4 bases, with 15 bases left in between.

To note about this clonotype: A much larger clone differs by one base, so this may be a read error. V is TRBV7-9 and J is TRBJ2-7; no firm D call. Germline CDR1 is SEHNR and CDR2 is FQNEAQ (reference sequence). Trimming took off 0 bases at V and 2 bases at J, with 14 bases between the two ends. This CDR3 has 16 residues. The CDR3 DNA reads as TGTGCCAGCAGCTTAGCGTTGTCCAAGGGCACCTACGAGCAGTACTTC. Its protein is CASSLALSKGTYEQYF.

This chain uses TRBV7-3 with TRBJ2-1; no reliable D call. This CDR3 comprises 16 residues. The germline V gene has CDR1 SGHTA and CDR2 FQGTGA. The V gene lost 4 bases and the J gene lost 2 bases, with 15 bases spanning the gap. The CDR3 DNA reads TGTGCCAGCAGCTCCAGGACCGGCCCCCCCTACAATGAGCAGTTCTTC. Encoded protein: CASSSRTGPPYNEQFF.

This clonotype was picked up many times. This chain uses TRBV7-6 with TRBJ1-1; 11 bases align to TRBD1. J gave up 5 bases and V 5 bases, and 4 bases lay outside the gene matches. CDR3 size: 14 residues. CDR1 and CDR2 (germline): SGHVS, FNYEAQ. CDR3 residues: CASSQGTGGTEAFF. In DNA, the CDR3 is TGTGCCAGCAGCCAGGGGACAGGGGGGACTGAAGCTTTCTTT.

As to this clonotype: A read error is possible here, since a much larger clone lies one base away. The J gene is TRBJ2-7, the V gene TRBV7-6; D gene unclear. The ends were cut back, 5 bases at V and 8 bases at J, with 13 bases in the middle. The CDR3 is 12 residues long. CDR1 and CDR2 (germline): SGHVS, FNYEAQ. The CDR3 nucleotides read TGTGCCAGCAGCAATATTGTTCACAAGCAGTACTTC. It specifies CASSNIVHKQYF.

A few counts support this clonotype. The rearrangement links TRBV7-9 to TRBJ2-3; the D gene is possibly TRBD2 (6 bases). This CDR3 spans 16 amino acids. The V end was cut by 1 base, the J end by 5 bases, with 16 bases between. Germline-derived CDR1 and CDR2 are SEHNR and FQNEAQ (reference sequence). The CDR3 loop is CASSLGAGPGLDTQYF. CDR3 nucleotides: TGTGCCAGCAGCTTAGGGGCGGGGCCCGGTCTAGATACGCAGTATTTT.

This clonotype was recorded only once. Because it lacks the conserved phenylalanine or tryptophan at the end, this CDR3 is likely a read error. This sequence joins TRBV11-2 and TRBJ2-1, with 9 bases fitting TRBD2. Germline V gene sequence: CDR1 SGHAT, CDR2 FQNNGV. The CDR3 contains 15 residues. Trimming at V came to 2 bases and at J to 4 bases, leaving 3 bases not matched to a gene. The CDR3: CASSLRSGGYNEQFL. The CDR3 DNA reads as TGTGCCAGCAGCTTAAGGAGCGGGGGGTACAATGAGCAGTTCCTC.

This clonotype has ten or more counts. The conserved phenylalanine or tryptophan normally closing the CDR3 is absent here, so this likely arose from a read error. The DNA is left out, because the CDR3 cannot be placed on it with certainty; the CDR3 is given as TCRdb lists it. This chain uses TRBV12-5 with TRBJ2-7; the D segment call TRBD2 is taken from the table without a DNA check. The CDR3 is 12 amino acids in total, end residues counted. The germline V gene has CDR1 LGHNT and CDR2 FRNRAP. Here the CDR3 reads CASGLSGGPPAL.

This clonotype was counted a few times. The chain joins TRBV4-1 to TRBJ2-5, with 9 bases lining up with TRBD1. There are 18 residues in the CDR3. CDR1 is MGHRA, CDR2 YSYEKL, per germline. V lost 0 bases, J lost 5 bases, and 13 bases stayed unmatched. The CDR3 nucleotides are TGCGCCAGCAGCCAAGATCTCCTGGACAGGGGAACTCGGGAGACCCAGTACTTC. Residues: CASSQDLLDRGTRETQYF.

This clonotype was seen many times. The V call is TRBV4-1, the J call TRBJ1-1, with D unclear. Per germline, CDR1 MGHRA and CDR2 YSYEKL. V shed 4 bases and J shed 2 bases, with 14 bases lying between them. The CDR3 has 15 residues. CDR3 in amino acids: CASSLGLPANTEAFF. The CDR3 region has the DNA TGCGCCAGCAGCCTTGGCCTACCTGCCAACACTGAAGCTTTCTTT.

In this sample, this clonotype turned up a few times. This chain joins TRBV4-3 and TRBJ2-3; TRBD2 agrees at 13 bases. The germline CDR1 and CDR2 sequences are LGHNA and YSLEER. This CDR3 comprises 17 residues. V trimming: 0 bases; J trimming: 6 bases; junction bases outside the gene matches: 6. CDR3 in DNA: TGCGCCAGCAGCCAAGATACTAGCGGGGGGGGGGCGGATACGCAGTATTTT. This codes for CASSQDTSGGGADTQYF.